These 2 T cell receptor beta chains came from one sample sequenced in a study of beta chain features in type 1 diabetes. Isolated RNA was reverse transcribed in full, so expressed TCRB transcripts were sequenced. This table comes from immunoSEQ multiplex PCR, and its TCRdb copy is limited to in-frame clones, with some not included. There are under 800,000 clones in the sample; 15% to 17% occur only once, and more than 0.08% lies in the top ten. Sequenced: naive CD4+ T cells from blood. Every receptor here comes from a man younger than 35 in good health.

In this sample, this clone turned up many times. The CDR3 protein is CASSPRRRGVLHNEQFF. The CDR3 DNA sequence: TGTGCCAGCAGCCCCAGAAGGCGGGGCGTGCTCCACAATGAGCAGTTCTTC. The V and J genes are TRBV13 and TRBJ2-1; tentatively, D is TRBD2 (6 bases). Germline-derived CDR1 and CDR2 are PRHDT and FYEKMQ (reference sequence). The V gene lost 5 bases and the J gene lost 5 bases, with 22 bases spanning the gap. The CDR3 extends over 17 amino acids.

The rearrangement joins TRBV5-4 to TRBJ2-1; D possibly corresponds to TRBD1 (5 bases). The CDR3 covers 17 residues. V lost 5 bases, J lost 0 bases, and 18 bases lay in between. The germline CDR1 and CDR2 sequences are SGHNT and YYREEE (reference sequence). CDR3 sequence (DNA): TGTGCCAGCAGAACCGATTTGACAGCAATCTCCTACAATGAGCAGTTCTTC. It specifies CASRTDLTAISYNEQFF.